Listed below are T cell receptor beta chains from one sample, sequenced in a study of blood T cells in healthy people across ages. TCRdb itself ran the 5' RACE reads through MiXCR, one entry per CDR3 protein. The sample holds about 2 million distinct CDR3 sequences, around half seen once. Sequencing input: blood. All receptors derive from a woman aged 40-49 years in good health. CDR3s include the opening cysteine and the closing phenylalanine or tryptophan. A D gene is named only where the DNA matches it firmly. Rows give clone size only sometimes, using once, few, many, or a class for an expanded clone.

-	TRBV20-1	-	TRBJ2-5	CSARWWGAETQYF	TGCAGTGCTAGGTGGTGGGGGGCGGAGACCCAGTACTTC
-	TRBV6-6	-	TRBJ1-4	CASSLATMGEKLFF	TGTGCCAGCAGTTTAGCGACCATGGGGGAAAAACTGTTTTTT
-	TRBV5-1	-	TRBJ2-5	CASLRTPPVGTQYF	TGCGCCAGCCTCCGGACACCCCCAGTAGGGACCCAGTACTTC
few	TRBV28	TRBD2	TRBJ2-1	CASSLGTSGARGINEQFF	TGTGCCAGCAGTCTAGGGACTAGCGGGGCTAGGGGAATAAATGAGCAGTTCTTC
-	TRBV29-1	TRBD1	TRBJ1-4	CSVLFRTGDNEKLFF	TGCAGCGTTCTATTTAGGACAGGCGATAATGAAAAACTGTTTTTT
once	TRBV18	TRBD1	TRBJ2-5	CASSLKNRGEQYF	TGTGCCAGCTCACTTAAAAACAGGGGTGAGCAGTACTTC
-	TRBV29-1	-	TRBJ2-3	CIGGIADTQYF	TGCATAGGGGGGATAGCAGATACGCAGTATTTT
few	TRBV10-3	TRBD1	TRBJ2-1	CAISDDRGDEQFF	TGTGCCATCAGTGATGACAGGGGCGATGAGCAGTTCTTC
few	TRBV4-1	-	TRBJ2-7	CASSQVWGREQYF	TGCGCCAGCAGCCAAGTCTGGGGGCGAGAGCAGTACTTC
-	TRBV2	-	TRBJ1-2	CASSVGTVYTF	TGTGCCAGCAGTGTTGGGACTGTGTACACCTTC
few	TRBV20-1	TRBD1	TRBJ2-6	CSARVGQGSLPGANVLTF	TGCAGTGCTAGAGTCGGACAGGGGTCTTTACCTGGGGCCAACGTCCTGACTTTC
-	TRBV6-2/TRBV6-3	TRBD2	TRBJ2-1	CASSQKASGGKEQFF	TGTGCCAGCAGCCAGAAGGCTAGCGGGGGCAAAGAGCAGTTCTTC
few	TRBV29-1	TRBD1	TRBJ2-7	CSVAGRGNYEQYF	TGCAGCGTTGCGGGCAGGGGGAACTACGAGCAGTACTTC
-	TRBV3-1	-	TRBJ1-4	CASSQDMGRDEKLFF	TGTGCCAGCAGCCAAGATATGGGGAGAGACGAAAAACTGTTTTTT
-	TRBV6-2/TRBV6-3	-	TRBJ2-5	CASSYSGRSVETQYF	TGTGCCAGCAGTTACTCGGGCAGGAGCGTGGAGACCCAGTACTTC
-	TRBV9	-	TRBJ1-1	CASSAQGSVAEAFF	TGTGCCAGCAGCGCACAGGGAAGCGTCGCTGAAGCTTTCTTT
-	TRBV12-3/TRBV12-4	-	TRBJ1-6	CASSFPGRDSPLHF	TGTGCCAGCAGTTTTCCCGGACGCGATTCACCCCTCCACTTT
-	TRBV20-1	-	TRBJ1-2	CSADRRKLNYGYTF	TGCAGCGCAGACAGGCGGAAACTTAACTATGGCTACACCTTC
many	TRBV5-1	-	TRBJ2-7	CASSLGEGEQYF	TGCGCCAGCAGCTTGGGAGAAGGAGAGCAGTACTTC
-	TRBV4-2	TRBD2	TRBJ2-3	CASSQGSGATDTQYF	TGTGCCAGCAGCCAAGGTAGCGGGGCCACAGATACGCAGTATTTT
-	TRBV12-3/TRBV12-4	TRBD1	TRBJ2-1	CASTRAGTGANEQFF	TGTGCCAGCACCAGAGCCGGGACAGGGGCTAATGAGCAGTTCTTC
-	TRBV5-1	TRBD2	TRBJ2-2	CASSHLGTSGVNTGELFF	TGCGCCAGCAGCCACCTAGGGACTAGCGGGGTCAACACCGGGGAGCTGTTTTTT
-	TRBV18	-	TRBJ2-7	CASSPGIEEYF	TGTGCCAGCTCACCGGGGATTGAGGAGTACTTC
once	TRBV24-1	TRBD2	TRBJ2-3	CATGSAGTSTDTQYF	TGTGCCACCGGTTCAGCGGGGACTAGCACAGATACGCAGTATTTT
once	TRBV6-5	TRBD1	TRBJ2-7	CASSTRGDRSSYEQYF	TGTGCCAGCAGTACACGAGGGGACAGGAGCTCCTACGAGCAGTACTTC
-	TRBV20-1	-	TRBJ2-5	CSARGAGWKETQYF	TGCAGTGCTAGAGGGGCGGGGTGGAAGGAGACCCAGTACTTC
few	TRBV6-2/TRBV6-3	-	TRBJ2-5	CASSPGAMETQYF	TGTGCCAGCAGCCCGGGGGCCATGGAGACCCAGTACTTC
-	TRBV7-2	-	TRBJ1-2	CASSPPGALNGYTF	TGTGCCAGCAGCCCGCCTGGGGCTCTGAATGGCTACACCTTC
few	TRBV4-1	-	TRBJ2-7	CASSQGPLIYYEQYF	TGCGCCAGCAGCCAAGGGCCCCTCATTTATTACGAGCAGTACTTC
-	TRBV5-1	-	TRBJ2-3	CASSLDAHQSGTQYF	TGCGCCAGCAGCTTGGACGCCCACCAATCTGGTACGCAGTATTTT
few	TRBV6-2/TRBV6-3	TRBD2	TRBJ2-1	CASRSGGGSYNEQFF	TGTGCCAGCAGGAGTGGCGGGGGGTCCTACAATGAGCAGTTCTTC
-	TRBV29-1	TRBD1	TRBJ2-2	CSVDGTGLGELFF	TGCAGCGTTGACGGGACAGGGCTCGGGGAGCTGTTTTTT
few	TRBV6-2/TRBV6-3	TRBD2	TRBJ2-4	CASRGQRGGKNIQYF	TGTGCCAGCAGGGGCCAGCGGGGGGGTAAAAACATTCAGTACTTC
-	TRBV15	-	TRBJ2-3	CATSRDRPSRGDTQYF	TGTGCCACCAGCAGAGATAGGCCTAGCCGTGGAGATACGCAGTATTTT
-	TRBV15	-	TRBJ2-4	CATSRAGPLAKNIQYF	TGTGCCACCAGCAGAGCAGGGCCACTAGCAAAAAACATTCAGTACTTC
few	TRBV20-1	TRBD2	TRBJ2-1	CSASALVPAGGRYNEQFF	TGCAGTGCTAGTGCCCTAGTCCCCGCGGGGGGCCGGTACAATGAGCAGTTCTTC
-	TRBV20-1	-	TRBJ2-7	CSARGWGISYEQYF	TGCAGTGCTAGAGGATGGGGGATCTCCTACGAGCAGTACTTC
-	TRBV7-2	-	TRBJ1-2	CASSPRVGEQVGGYTF	TGTGCCAGCAGCCCTAGGGTCGGGGAACAAGTCGGTGGCTACACCTTC
-	TRBV14	-	TRBJ2-1	CASSKGGSSYNEQFF	TGTGCCAGCAGCAAAGGCGGTAGCTCCTACAATGAGCAGTTCTTC
-	TRBV4-3	TRBD1	TRBJ1-2	CASSQDNRGLNYGYTF	TGCGCCAGCAGCCAAGATAACAGGGGGCTTAACTATGGCTACACCTTC
few	TRBV29-1	-	TRBJ2-1	CSVGGGFISNEQFF	TGCAGCGTTGGCGGGGGCTTTATTAGCAATGAGCAGTTCTTC
-	TRBV5-6	-	TRBJ2-7	CASTFRSYEQYF	TGTGCCAGCACGTTTCGGAGTTACGAGCAGTACTTC
few	TRBV29-1	TRBD2	TRBJ2-5	CSVARLAGGSGETQYF	TGCAGCGTTGCAAGACTAGCGGGGGGGTCTGGTGAGACCCAGTACTTC
-	TRBV6-4	TRBD2	TRBJ2-5	CASSAAGGYNEQYF	TGTGCCAGCAGTGCGGCGGGGGGTTACAATGAGCAGTACTTC
-	TRBV6-2/TRBV6-3	-	TRBJ1-1	CASSYPGGGNTEAFF	TGTGCCAGCAGTTACCCCGGAGGGGGGAACACTGAAGCTTTCTTT
few	TRBV20-1	-	TRBJ2-5	CSARASEGRLRETQYF	TGCAGTGCTAGAGCGTCAGAGGGAAGGCTTAGAGAGACCCAGTACTTC
-	TRBV7-6	-	TRBJ1-2	CASSALGGKSYGYTF	TGTGCCAGCAGCGCTTTGGGGGGAAAATCCTATGGCTACACCTTC
-	TRBV4-3	-	TRBJ2-3	CASSQGQLASFDTQYF	TGCGCCAGCAGCCAAGGTCAACTAGCATCGTTCGATACGCAGTATTTT
-	TRBV29-1	TRBD2	TRBJ2-2	CSVGVGLAATGELFF	TGCAGCGTTGGGGTGGGACTAGCGGCCACCGGGGAGCTGTTTTTT